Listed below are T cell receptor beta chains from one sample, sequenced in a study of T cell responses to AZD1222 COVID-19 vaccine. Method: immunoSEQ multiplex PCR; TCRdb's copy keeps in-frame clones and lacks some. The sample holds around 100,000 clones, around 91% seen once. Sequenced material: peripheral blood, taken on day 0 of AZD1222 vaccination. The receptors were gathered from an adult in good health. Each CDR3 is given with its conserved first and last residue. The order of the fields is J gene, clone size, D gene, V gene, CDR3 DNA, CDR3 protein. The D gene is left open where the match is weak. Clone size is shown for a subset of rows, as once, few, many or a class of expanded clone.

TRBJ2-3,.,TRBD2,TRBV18,TGTGCCAGCTCACCTCGCGGACTAGTGGGGGGCACAGATACGCAGTATTTT,CASSPRGLVGGTDTQYF
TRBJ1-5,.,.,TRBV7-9,TGTGCCAGCAGCCCCCTCGGGGGACGAAATCAGCCCCAGCATTTT,CASSPLGGRNQPQHF
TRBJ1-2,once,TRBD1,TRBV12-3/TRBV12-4,TGTGCCAGCAGTGATCCGGGACAGCTCTGCGTATTC,CASSDPGQLCVF
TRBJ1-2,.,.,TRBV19,TGTGCCAGTAGTATAAGCTACAGTAGCCGCGGATATGGCTACACCTTC,CASSISYSSRGYGYTF
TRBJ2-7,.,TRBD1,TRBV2,TGTGCCAGCAACAGGGGAACCTACGAGCAGTACTTC,CASNRGTYEQYF
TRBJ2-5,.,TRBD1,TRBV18,TGTGCCAGCTCATCGGGGACAGGAATGGAGACCCAGTACTTC,CASSSGTGMETQYF
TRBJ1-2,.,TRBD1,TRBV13,TGTGCCAGCAGCCCCAGAGGGCAGGGGGCGATCTATGGCTACACCTTC,CASSPRGQGAIYGYTF
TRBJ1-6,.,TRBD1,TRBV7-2,TGTGCCAGCAGCTATACCGGGACAGGGAATTCACCCCTCCACTTT,CASSYTGTGNSPLHF
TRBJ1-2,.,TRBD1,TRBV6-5,TGTGCCAGCAAAAAGGACAGGCCTACGGGGTATGGCTACACCTTC,CASKKDRPTGYGYTF
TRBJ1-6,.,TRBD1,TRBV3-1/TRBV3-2,TGTGCCAGCAGCCAAGTCCCGGGACAGGAGGATTCACCCCTCCACTTT,CASSQVPGQEDSPLHF
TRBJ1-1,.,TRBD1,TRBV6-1,TGTGCCAGCAGTGACCCGGGACAGGGCTTGAACACTGAAGCTTTCTTT,CASSDPGQGLNTEAFF
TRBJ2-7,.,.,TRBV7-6,TGTGCCAGCAGTTACCCTCCTAGGGGCATCTACGAGCAGTACTTC,CASSYPPRGIYEQYF
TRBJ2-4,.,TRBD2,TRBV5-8,TGTGCCACGCTTAATTGGGGGGGGTCGAGCATTCAGTACTTC,CATLNWGGSSIQYF
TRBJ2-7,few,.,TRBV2,TGTGCCAGCAGTGAGGGCTACGAGCAGTACTTC,CASSEGYEQYF